This T cell receptor (beta chain) was profiled in a study of response to subunit inactivated influenza vaccine (dated by TCRdb to the late 2010s). Background for the entire study: Deep quantitative T cell receptor repertoire profiling was used in the study to track responses to a trivalent subunit inactivated influenza vaccine. Study-level results and caveats: It was suggested by the authors that each seasonal influenza vaccination may recruit only a limited number of new T cells.

Library preparation employed RT-PCR. The run used an Illumina HiSeq 2500. In-frame beta chains were kept once TCRdb had trimmed the public reads at Q25 with fastp and called clones with MiXCR. Each entry is one CDR3 protein sequence, shown with its most common DNA and genes. The sample table shows roughly 460,000 distinct CDR3 sequences, and approximately 9.9% are seen once. The ten largest clonotypes hold 12% of the sample. Only a few counts were recorded for this clonotype. No cognate antigen has been identified for it. No clone much larger than this one lies a single base away; base qualities are absent. The sample's time point label, in plain terms: approximately 47 days after influenza vaccine administration. Sequences SGDLS (CDR1) and YYNGEE (CDR2) are obtained from the germline V gene. V drops 0 bases and J drops 2 bases, leaving 18 bases in between. Taken from cysteine to phenylalanine, the CDR3 has 18 residues. Only the CDR3 DNA is retained, 54 bases long and in frame from the first base.

The chain is assembled from TRBV9 and TRBJ2-1; the D gene is perhaps TRBD2, from 6 matching bases. This specimen was PBMCs from blood, taken roughly 48 days after vaccination. This TCR derives from a man over 45 who received an inactivated influenza vaccine. Donor details come from another sample of the same person, matched by shared clones. In nucleotides, the sequence is TGTGCCAGCAGCGTAGGGAGGGGTGAGCGCAAAACCTACAATGAGCAGTTCTTC. The encoded protein is CASSVGRGERKTYNEQFF.